These T cell receptor beta chains were read from a single sample in a study of CD8 T cells in ankylosing spondylitis. TCRdb called the 5' RACE reads again in MiXCR, with one record for every CDR3 protein. Of about 220,000 distinct CDR3 sequences in the sample, 7.3% were seen once. What was sequenced was blood, either unsorted or a sorted T cell fraction (not recorded which). The receptor source for this set is a male donor with ankylosing spondylitis. The conserved cysteine and the conserved F or W are not part of the CDR3 here. Fields, in order: V gene, CDR3 protein.

>TRBV7-9
ASSFPGTGDSPLH
>TRBV7-2
ASSTRDSSYEQY
>TRBV3-1
ASSQDPPRFGGYGYT
>TRBV9
ASSKTGNGELF
>TRBV20-1
SATGVDGYT
>TRBV29-1
SVVTDMNTEAF
>TRBV27
ASSYGGNIQY
>TRBV28
ASSLAGGPGEQY
>TRBV6-1
ASLRWVGSYNEQF
>TRBV4-1
ASSQEYKVLGYNEQF
>TRBV19
ASSMGLNDYNEQF
>TRBV2
ASRSGGAGNQPQH
>TRBV14
ASSQDKVNTEAF
>TRBV7-9
ASSVVGEAF
>TRBV7-6
ASSLSPAPNTEAF
>TRBV5-6
ASSLDAESEQF
>TRBV28
ASSFQEGETQY
>TRBV6-1
ATKTGGRLSPQH
>TRBV6-2/TRBV6-3
ASSPQSGIFNEQF
>TRBV2
ASSEGLAGGTYEQY
>TRBV27
ASSLTGPYNEQF
>TRBV6-1
ASNGAKSSYEQY
>TRBV20-1
SARDRDTYYEQY
>TRBV6-5
ATLQGLVGYT
>TRBV27
ASRTGVNSPLH
>TRBV9
ASSVSGATDTQY
>TRBV29-1
SVGGLVRYNEQF
>TRBV12-3/TRBV12-4
ASSQTGGYNEQF
>TRBV14
ASSHPGQGSKAF
>TRBV4-3
ASSQDGTHGYGYT
>TRBV9
ASSDAGLMNTEAF
>TRBV4-2
ASSQEQPYYGYT
>TRBV9
ASSEGTGDYSYNEQF
>TRBV4-3
ASSQGSGAYNEQF
>TRBV29-1
SVTRSRDRVFQSSYEQY
>TRBV5-1
ASSSGLAGNPSGELF
>TRBV4-3
ASSPPATYEQY